This T cell receptor beta chain was found in a study of shared clonotypes between healthy human individuals. TCRdb's copy holds only in-frame clones and misses some; the assay was immunoSEQ multiplex PCR. Among about a million clones, approximately 77% were seen once, and the ten largest hold 0.7% to 0.95%. Sequenced sample: memory CD4+ T cells from PBMCs. Subset meaning: CD45RA-negative fraction. This sequence originates from a man aged 18 to 29 in good health. Some clones in this sample may be carry-over from other donors' samples.

The CDR3 nucleotides read TGTGCCAGCAGTGGCCTTGGCGGGTCTAGCGAGACCCAGTACTTC. Encoded protein: CASSGLGGSSETQYF. The chain joins TRBV2 to TRBJ2-5, with a weak D call TRBD2 (5 bases). The V gene's germline CDR1 is SNHLY and CDR2 FYNNEI. Trimming removed 4 bases at V and 5 bases at J, with 17 bases between. This CDR3 is 15 amino acids long. The whole variable domain, filled in from reference TRBV2 and TRBJ2-5, reads EPEVTQTPSHQVTQMGQEVILRCVPISNHLYFYWYRQILGQKVEFLVSFYNNEISEKSEIFDDQFSVERPDGSNFTLKIRSTKLEDSAMYFCASSGLGGSSETQYFGPGTRLLVL.